A single sample gave rise to the 9 T cell receptor beta chains below, sequenced in a study of radiation and T cells in renal cell carcinoma (dated by TCRdb to about 2020). Library preparation employed the immunoSEQ multiplex PCR assay. TCRdb limited this immuneACCESS table to in-frame rearrangements with V and J called. A share of clones is missing; checked studies link under half to unresolved V genes, and the rest is unexplained. The sample table contains around 76,000 clones; only one count was recorded for roughly 82% of them. The biggest ten clones account for under 6.5% of the sample. Interpreted using the paper, the time point label stands for: blood 2 weeks post-SBRT. In the paper's terms, the treatment or condition label means: 15 Gy SBRT to primary tumor, nephrectomy 4 weeks later. The material was blood, obtained from a patient whose treatment included radiotherapy and nephrectomy. These receptors came from a man aged 60 to 69 with renal cell carcinoma.

This clone was recorded once. The V gene is TRBV6-1, the J gene TRBJ2-1; D unclear. V was pared by 0 bases and J by 11 bases, with 17 bases between. Germline CDR1 and CDR2: MNHNS and SASEGT. The CDR3 sequence is 15 residues long. The CDR3 nucleotides read TGTGCCAGCAGTGAAGCACCGGTCTCACCACATCAGCAGTTCTTC. Translating it yields CASSEAPVSPHQQFF.

V usage is TRBV10-3 and J usage is TRBJ2-5; D is unclear. V lost 5 bases, J lost 2 bases, and 6 bases lay in between. The V gene's germline CDR1 is ENHRY and CDR2 SYGVKD. This CDR3 comprises 12 residues. In DNA, the CDR3 is TGTGCCATCAGTAACTCTCAAGAGACCCAGTACTTC. Protein: CAISNSQETQYF.

The chain combines TRBV7-9 with TRBJ1-3, with D maybe TRBD1 (5 bases). The CDR3 loop spans 14 amino acids. The ends were cut back, 8 bases at V and 0 bases at J, with 11 bases in the middle. Per germline, CDR1 SEHNR and CDR2 FQNEAQ (reference sequence). CDR3 sequence reads: CASWGESSGNTIYF. The CDR3 coding sequence is TGTGCCAGCTGGGGGGAAAGCTCTGGAAACACCATATATTTT.

This clone was seen once. The V and J genes are TRBV28 and TRBJ1-4; possibly TRBD1 for D (6 bases). The length of the CDR3 is 17 residues. Germline V gene sequence: CDR1 MDHEN, CDR2 SYDVKM. V was clipped by 3 bases and J by 2 bases, with 16 bases between them. CDR3 DNA sequence: TGTGCCAGCAGTTTGCCAGGGGCAAGTGAGACTAATGAAAAACTGTTTTTT. Its translation is CASSLPGASETNEKLFF. Drawing the rest from reference TRBV28 and TRBJ1-4, the complete variable domain is DVKVTQSSRYLVKRTGEKVFLECVQDMDHENMFWYRQDPGLGLRLIYFSYDVKMKEKGDIPEGYSVSREKKERFSLILESASTNQTSMYLCASSLPGASETNEKLFFGSGTQLSVL.

The chain combines TRBV7-9 with TRBJ2-5; 11 nucleotides align to TRBD2. Trimming took 2 bases from V and 7 from J; bases not matched to a gene: 12. The CDR3 sequence is 17 residues long. The germline CDR1 and CDR2 sequences are SEHNR and FQNEAQ (reference sequence). Here the CDR3 DNA reads TGTGCCAGCAGCTTACAGGGAACTAGCGGGAGAGTCGGGACCCAGTACTTC. This sequence encodes CASSLQGTSGRVGTQYF. Full variable domain (remainder filled in from reference TRBV7-9 and TRBJ2-5): DTGVSQNPRHKITKRGQNVTFRCDPISEHNRLYWYRQTLGQGPEFLTYFQNEAQLEKSRLLSDRFSAERPKGSFSTLEIQRTEQGDSAMYLCASSLQGTSGRVGTQYFGPGTRLLVL.

The chain links TRBV15 to TRBJ1-1; maybe TRBD1 (6 bases). Looked up from germline, CDR1 is LNHNV and CDR2 is YYDKDF (reference sequence). V shed 1 base and J shed 2 bases, with 11 bases lying between them. This CDR3 has 15 amino acids. The CDR3 sequence: CATSRALTGNTEAFF. CDR3 nucleotide sequence: TGTGCCACCAGCAGAGCTTTGACAGGAAACACTGAAGCTTTCTTT.

The chain joins TRBV19 to TRBJ1-5; D remains ambiguous. This CDR3 region has 15 residues. Germline CDR1 and CDR2: LNHDA and SQIVND (reference sequence). V shed 5 bases and J shed 2 bases, with 13 bases lying between them. The CDR3 loop is CASSSLIRGNQPQHF. For the CDR3, the DNA is TGTGCCAGTAGTTCCCTGATCCGGGGCAATCAGCCCCAGCATTTT.

The chain joins TRBV5-1 to TRBJ2-2, with a possible D match to TRBD1 (6 bases). Germline CDR1 and CDR2: SGHRS and YFSETQ. CDR3 length: 13 residues. Trimming removed 1 base at V and 7 bases at J, with 8 bases between. Written as DNA, the CDR3 is TGCGCCAGCAGCTTGAGGGGGAGCGGGGAGCTGTTTTTT. It is translated as CASSLRGSGELFF. Supplemented by reference TRBV5-1 and TRBJ2-2, the full variable domain reads KAGVTQTPRYLIKTRGQQVTLSCSPISGHRSVSWYQQTPGQGLQFLFEYFSETQRNKGNFPGRFSGRQFSNSRSEMNVSTLELGDSALYLCASSLRGSGELFFGEGSRLTVL.

The V gene is TRBV11-2, the J gene TRBJ1-1; 9 nucleotides line up with TRBD1. Germline values: CDR1 SGHAT, CDR2 FQNNGV. J lost 4 bases, V lost 5 bases, and 11 bases had no gene match. CDR3 length equals 16 residues. The chain's CDR3 is CASSHRGLILSTEAFF. Here the CDR3 DNA reads TGTGCCAGCAGCCACAGGGGGCTAATCCTTTCCACTGAAGCTTTCTTT. Full variable domain (rest looked up from reference TRBV11-2 and TRBJ1-1): EAGVAQSPRYKIIEKRQSVAFWCNPISGHATLYWYQQILGQGPKLLIQFQNNGVVDDSQLPKDRFSAERLKGVDSTLKIQPAKLEDSAVYLCASSHRGLILSTEAFFGQGTRLTVV.